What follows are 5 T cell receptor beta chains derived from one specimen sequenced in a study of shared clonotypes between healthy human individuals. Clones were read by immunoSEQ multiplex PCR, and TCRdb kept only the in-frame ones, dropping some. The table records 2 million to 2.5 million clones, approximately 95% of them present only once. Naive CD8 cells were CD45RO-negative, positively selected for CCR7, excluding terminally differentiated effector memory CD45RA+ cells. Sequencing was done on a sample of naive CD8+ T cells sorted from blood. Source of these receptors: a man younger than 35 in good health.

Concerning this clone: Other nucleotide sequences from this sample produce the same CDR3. The chain's CDR3 is CAWSEGGTYEQYF. In DNA form, the CDR3 reads TGTGCCTGGAGCGAGGGGGGGACCTACGAGCAGTACTTC. The J gene is TRBJ2-7, the V gene TRBV30; perhaps TRBD2 as D (7 bases). The CDR3 length is 13 residues. The V end lost 3 bases, the J end lost 2 bases, and 11 bases lay between the germline ends. Germline assignment: CDR1 GTSNPN and CDR2 SVGIG (reference sequence).

The CDR3 spells CASSNKRQETQYF. The CDR3 DNA reads TGTGCCAGCAGCAACAAACGACAAGAGACCCAGTACTTC. The gene calls are TRBV7-9 and TRBJ2-5; D ambiguous. With 5 bases removed from V and 2 bases from J, the gap between germline ends came to 9 bases. The CDR3 contains 13 residues. Germline V gives CDR1 SEHNR, CDR2 FQNEAQ (reference sequence).

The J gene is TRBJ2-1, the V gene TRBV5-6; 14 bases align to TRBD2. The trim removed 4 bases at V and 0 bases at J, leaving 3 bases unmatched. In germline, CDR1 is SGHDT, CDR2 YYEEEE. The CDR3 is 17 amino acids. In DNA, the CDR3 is TGTGCCAGCAGCGGGACTAGCGGGGGTCTCTCCTACAATGAGCAGTTCTTC. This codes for CASSGTSGGLSYNEQFF.

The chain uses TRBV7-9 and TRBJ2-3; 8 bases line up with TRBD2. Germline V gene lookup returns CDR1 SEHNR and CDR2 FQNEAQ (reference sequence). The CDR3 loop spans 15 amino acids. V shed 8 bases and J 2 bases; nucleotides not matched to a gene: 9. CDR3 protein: CASSLAELTTDTQYF. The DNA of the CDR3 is TGTGCCAGCTCACTAGCGGAGCTAACCACAGATACGCAGTATTTT. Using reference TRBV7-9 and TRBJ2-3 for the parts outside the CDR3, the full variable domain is DTGVSQNPRHKITKRGQNVTFRCDPISEHNRLYWYRQTLGQGPEFLTYFQNEAQLEKSRLLSDRFSAERPKGSFSTLEIQRTEQGDSAMYLCASSLAELTTDTQYFGPGTRLTVL.

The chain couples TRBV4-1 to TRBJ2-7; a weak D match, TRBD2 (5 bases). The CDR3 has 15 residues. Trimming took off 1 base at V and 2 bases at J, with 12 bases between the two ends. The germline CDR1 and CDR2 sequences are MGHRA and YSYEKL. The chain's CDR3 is CASSQVDLGAYEQYF. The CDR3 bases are TGCGCCAGCAGCCAAGTGGACTTGGGAGCCTACGAGCAGTACTTC.